The TCR beta chain under discussion was sequenced for a study of blood T cell repertoires in COVID-19. Study-level background: COVID-19 samples, acute and convalescent, were from the United States, Italy and Spain.

The method was immunoSEQ multiplex PCR; TCRdb's version includes in-frame clones alone and lacks a portion of them. Here the sample spans fewer than 250,000 clones, about 93% being singletons. This CDR3 contains 15 residues. The germline V gene has CDR1 SGHKS and CDR2 YYEKEE (reference sequence). V gave up 0 bases and J gave up 0 bases, with 9 bases separating them. Sequencing was performed on peripheral blood. The chain uses TRBV5-5 and TRBJ1-2; no clear D gene. This TCR was sampled from a man aged 30 to 45 with COVID-19, enrolled during active disease. The CDR3 spells CASSLDGGSNYGYTF. The CDR3 DNA reads TGTGCCAGCAGCTTGGATGGCGGTTCTAACTATGGCTACACCTTC.